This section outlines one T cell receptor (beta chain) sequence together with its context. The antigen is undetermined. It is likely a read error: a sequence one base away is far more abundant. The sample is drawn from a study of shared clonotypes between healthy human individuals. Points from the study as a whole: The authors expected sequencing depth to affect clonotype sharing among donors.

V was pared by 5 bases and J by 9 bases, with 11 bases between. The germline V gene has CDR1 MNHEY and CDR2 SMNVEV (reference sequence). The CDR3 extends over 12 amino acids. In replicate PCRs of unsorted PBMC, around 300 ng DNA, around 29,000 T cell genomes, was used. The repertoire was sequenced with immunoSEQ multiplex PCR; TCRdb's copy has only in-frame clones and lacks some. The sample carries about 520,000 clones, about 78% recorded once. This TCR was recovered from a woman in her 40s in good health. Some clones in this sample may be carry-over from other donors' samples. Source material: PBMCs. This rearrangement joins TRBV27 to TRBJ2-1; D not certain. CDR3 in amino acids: CASSIGLSEQFF. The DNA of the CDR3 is TGTGCCAGCAGTATCGGTCTGAGTGAGCAGTTCTTC.